A single sample gave rise to the 2 T cell receptor beta chains below, sequenced in a study of OX40 agonist ivuxolimab in advanced cancers. The repertoire was sequenced with immunoSEQ multiplex PCR; TCRdb's copy has only in-frame clones and lacks some. The sample lists 30,000 to 40,000 clones, approximately 90% occurring once. This sample comprised CD4+ or CD8+ T cells sorted from blood, obtained in a trial of the OX40 agonist ivuxolimab. The receptor set was obtained from an adult with an advanced solid tumor such as melanoma, head and neck, liver or kidney cancer.

The chain joins TRBV28 to TRBJ1-1, with 7 bases identical to TRBD1. The germline CDR1 and CDR2 sequences are MDHEN and SYDVKM. There are 13 residues in the CDR3. V shed 5 bases and J 5 bases; nucleotides not matched to a gene: 5. The CDR3 DNA follows: TGTGCCAGCAGTCTTCCAGGGGGGACTGAAGCTTTCTTT. It translates to CASSLPGGTEAFF.

In the case of this clone: This is likely an artifact of a read error, given a far larger clone one base away. The same CDR3 arises from other DNA sequences in this sample as well. The chain employs TRBV6-5 and TRBJ2-7; a possible D gene is TRBD1 (6 bases). The CDR3 is 14 amino acids. Germline lookup yields CDR1 MNHEY and CDR2 SVGAGI. CDR3 nucleotides: TGCGCCAGCAACCCAGAGGGGGACCAAGGGGAGCAGTACTTC. It codes for CASNPEGDQGEQYF.